This TCR beta chain comes out of a study of blood T cell repertoires in COVID-19. Source study methods: Using reference gene primer amplification, nucleated cell counts were estimated. TCRdb's copy holds only in-frame clones and misses some; the assay was immunoSEQ multiplex PCR. V, J and clone size are taken as reported in that table, and D and trimming were inferred from the DNA itself. The data hold about 270,000 clones, with approximately 90% observed a single time. Between the trimmed V and J ends, which lost 4 bases and 1 base, there was a span of 13 bases. From germline, CDR1 is MNHEY and CDR2 SVGEGT. The CDR3 extends over 15 amino acids.

The sample taken for sequencing was PBMCs or T cells enriched from blood (not recorded which). The sequence derives from a woman in her fifties or sixties who had recovered from COVID-19. The rearrangement joins TRBV6-2 or TRBV6-3 to TRBJ1-1; perhaps TRBD1 as D (6 bases). CDR3 sequence (DNA): TGTGCCAGCAGTTGGTGGGACACCAAGAACACTGAAGCTTTCTTT. The encoded protein is CASSWWDTKNTEAFF.